The 23 T cell receptor beta chains given below trace back to one sample, sequenced in a study of naive and memory T cell subsets. Both TRBC1 and TRBC2 were covered by a beta constant-region primer of two equimolar oligonucleotides. Four rounds of PCR amplified the ligated cDNA using nested alpha and beta constant-region primers plus SP2. TCRdb reprocessed the UMI-ligation and nested PCR reads via MiXCR and lists one record per CDR3 protein. The profile shows 90,000 to 120,000 distinct CDR3 sequences, more than 12% of them singletons. For these receptors, no antigen is known. General observations from the study: Possibly reflecting memory cells re-expressing CD45RA, a few larger clonotypes occurred in naive repertoires, especially CD8.

The sequencing input was naive CD8+ T cells from blood. The receptors were gathered from a human donor in good health.

The chain carries TRBV7-2 and TRBJ1-1; D not resolved. CDR1 SGHTA and CDR2 FQGNSA come from the germline V gene. V lost 2 bases and J 6 bases, leaving 22 bases between the germline ends. CDR3 length: 17 residues. The CDR3 reads CASSLRESLIRTPEAFF. Here the CDR3 DNA reads TGTGCCAGCAGCTTAAGAGAGTCCCTTATCCGAACACCTGAAGCTTTCTTT.

This clonotype was seen at least ten times. The V call is TRBV6-5, the J call TRBJ2-7, with D tentatively TRBD1 or TRBD2 (5 bases each). This CDR3 is built from 16 residues. V lost 0 bases, J lost 0 bases, and 12 bases lay in between. Germline lookup yields CDR1 MNHEY and CDR2 SVGAGI. This CDR3 reads CASSYSGRRSSYEQYF. CDR3 coding DNA: TGTGCCAGCAGTTACTCGGGACGGCGAAGCTCCTACGAGCAGTACTTC.

This clonotype has more than one count but fewer than ten. The V call is TRBV20-1, the J call TRBJ2-2; possibly TRBD1 for D (5 bases). V was clipped by 5 bases and J by 0 bases, with 7 bases between them. Looked up from germline, CDR1 is DFQATT and CDR2 is SNEGSKA (reference sequence). The CDR3 extends over 13 amino acids. The CDR3 DNA sequence: TGCAGTGCTGACAGTGCGAACACCGGGGAGCTGTTTTTT. As protein: CSADSANTGELFF.

V is TRBV4-3 and J is TRBJ2-1; TRBD1 matches 7 bases. The V and J ends lost 4 bases and 7 bases, in that order; junction bases with no gene match: 10. This CDR3 has 15 amino acids. Germline CDR1 reads LGHNA; CDR2 reads YSLEER. Here the CDR3 reads CASSPGTVAGNEQFF. The CDR3 DNA reads TGCGCCAGCAGCCCGGGGACAGTGGCGGGTAATGAGCAGTTCTTC.

This clonotype was counted a few times. The chain is built from TRBV28 and TRBJ1-3; D ambiguous. The CDR3 extends over 15 amino acids. Germline V gene data show CDR1 as MDHEN and CDR2 as SYDVKM. With 3 bases removed from V and 0 bases from J, the gap between germline ends came to 9 bases. This chain's CDR3 is CASSFGWASGNTIYF. As DNA, the CDR3 is TGTGCCAGCAGTTTCGGCTGGGCCTCTGGAAACACCATATATTTT.

This clonotype came up a few times. The CDR3 DNA sequence: TGTGCCAGCAGCCCCCCCTCCGTGGAGCAGTACTTC. Residues: CASSPPSVEQYF. The rearrangement links TRBV28 to TRBJ2-7, with D uncertain. The ends were cut back, 6 bases at V and 7 bases at J, with 13 bases in the middle. CDR3 length: 12 residues. The germline gives CDR1 MDHEN, CDR2 SYDVKM.

This clonotype appeared a few times. This chain uses TRBV18 with TRBJ2-7; D may be TRBD1 (6 bases). Between the trimmed V and J ends, which lost 6 bases and 2 bases, there was a span of 14 bases. This CDR3 is 14 amino acids long. Per germline, CDR1 KGHSH and CDR2 LQKENI. CDR3 bases: TGTGCCAGCTCGAGGGGGTCGCCCCCCTACGAGCAGTACTTC. Its protein is CASSRGSPPYEQYF.

This clonotype was observed a handful of times. V gene TRBV7-6 combines with J gene TRBJ2-6, with D possibly being TRBD2 (5 bases). CDR3 size: 18 residues. Between the trimmed V and J ends, which lost 1 base and 0 bases, there was a span of 13 bases. Per germline, CDR1 SGHVS and CDR2 FNYEAQ. CDR3: CASSLDGSVFSGANVLTF. The CDR3 DNA reads as TGTGCCAGCAGCTTAGATGGTAGCGTATTCTCTGGGGCCAACGTCCTGACTTTC.

This clonotype was seen once. DNA of the CDR3: TGTGCCAGCAGCTTAGGACAGGGGGTCACTGAAGCTTTCTTT. It specifies CASSLGQGVTEAFF. V gene TRBV11-2 combines with J gene TRBJ1-1; 9 bases agree with TRBD1. CDR1 is SGHAT, CDR2 FQNNGV, per germline. The V segment lost 1 base and the J segment 4 bases; nucleotides outside the gene matches: 1. The CDR3 loop spans 14 amino acids.

This clonotype was found many times. The chain joins TRBV6-6 to TRBJ2-3, with a weak D call TRBD2 (6 bases). This CDR3 region has 15 residues. With 6 bases removed from V and 4 bases from J, the gap between germline ends came to 17 bases. Germline V gene data show CDR1 as MNHNY and CDR2 as SVGAGI (reference sequence). In DNA form, the CDR3 reads TGTGCCAGCAGAAACGTGGGGAGGTCCCCAGATACGCAGTATTTT. Its translation: CASRNVGRSPDTQYF.

V and J are TRBV7-9 and TRBJ2-1; 9 bases line up with TRBD2. V trimming: 5 bases; J trimming: 4 bases; junction bases outside the gene matches: 6. The germline CDR1 and CDR2 sequences are SEHNR and FQNEAQ (reference sequence). The CDR3 sequence is 15 residues long. This CDR3 reads CASSTRLAEYNEQFF. As DNA, the CDR3 is TGTGCCAGCAGCACCAGACTAGCGGAATACAATGAGCAGTTCTTC.

The rearrangement links TRBV20-1 to TRBJ2-7; maybe TRBD2 (6 bases). V was trimmed by 2 bases and J by 3 bases, leaving 17 bases between them. Germline loops: CDR1 DFQATT, CDR2 SNEGSKA (reference sequence). The CDR3 sequence is 15 residues long. Written as DNA, the CDR3 is TGCAGTGCTAGACCGGAGGGGATTTTGGACTACGAGCAGTACTTC. Translation gives CSARPEGILDYEQYF.

This chain joins TRBV14 and TRBJ2-3; D call uncertain. Germline V gene sequence: CDR1 SGHDN, CDR2 FVKESK. This CDR3 contains 14 residues. V shed 5 bases and J shed 1 base, with 10 bases lying between them. CDR3 DNA: TGTGCCAGCAGCGAAGCGCCCGGCACAGATACGCAGTATTTT. Amino acids: CASSEAPGTDTQYF.

This clonotype has more than one count but fewer than ten. The chain links TRBV20-1 to TRBJ2-1; weak D call: TRBD2 (5 bases). Trimming removed 2 bases from V and 5 bases from J, with 16 bases in between. There are 15 residues in the CDR3. Germline V lookup: CDR1 DFQATT, CDR2 SNEGSKA (reference sequence). CDR3 nucleotide sequence: TGCAGTGCTAGATGGGCTAGCAGTTATCACAATGAGCAGTTCTTC. Protein: CSARWASSYHNEQFF.

The J gene is TRBJ2-1, the V gene TRBV20-1, with 11 bases lining up with TRBD2. CDR1 and CDR2 from the germline V gene are DFQATT and SNEGSKA (reference sequence). Trimming cost V 5 bases and J 4 bases; bases outside gene matches: 13. This CDR3 has 17 residues. In DNA form, the CDR3 reads TGCAGTGCTTCAGAACTAGCGGGGGCAAACATTTACAATGAGCAGTTCTTC. Amino acid sequence: CSASELAGANIYNEQFF.

At least ten counts were recorded for this clonotype. This chain joins TRBV7-8 and TRBJ1-1, with D possibly TRBD1 on 5 matching bases. V lost 3 bases and J lost 3, with 14 bases in between. CDR1 and CDR2 (germline): SGHVS, FQNEAQ. The CDR3 is 15 amino acids. The CDR3 loop reads CASSFTGTWDTEAFF. Here the CDR3 DNA reads TGTGCCAGCAGCTTTACAGGAACCTGGGACACTGAAGCTTTCTTT.

The V and J genes are TRBV3-1 and TRBJ2-1; 7 bases agree with TRBD2. Per germline, CDR1 LGHDT and CDR2 YNNKEL (reference sequence). Losses at the gene ends were 0 bases for V and 10 bases for J; bases not matched to a gene: 6. The CDR3 contains 14 residues. The CDR3 reads CASSQEEGRVEQFF. The DNA of the CDR3 is TGTGCCAGCAGCCAAGAGGAAGGGAGGGTAGAGCAGTTCTTC.

Only a few counts were recorded for this clonotype. This chain links TRBV24-1 with TRBJ1-5; no firm D call. The CDR3 runs 13 residues. V shed 4 bases and J shed 6 bases, with 9 bases lying between them. Germline CDR1 reads KGHDR; CDR2 reads SFDVKD. The CDR3 protein is CATSDPLGQPQHF. For the CDR3, the DNA is TGTGCCACCAGTGACCCATTGGGTCAGCCCCAGCATTTT.

This clonotype was counted between two and nine times. This chain joins TRBV4-2 and TRBJ2-3; TRBD1 is a possible D gene (6 bases). This CDR3 has 15 amino acids. With 3 bases removed from V and 5 bases from J, the gap between germline ends came to 15 bases. CDR1 and CDR2 from the germline V gene are LGHNA and YNFKEQ. The CDR3 loop reads CASSQEDRAQDTQYF. CDR3 coding DNA: TGTGCCAGCAGCCAGGAGGACAGAGCACAAGATACGCAGTATTTT.

The rearrangement links TRBV29-1 to TRBJ2-7, with D possibly called TRBD1 or TRBD2 (5 bases each). V dropped 7 bases and J dropped 4 bases, with 17 bases sitting between them. The germline V gene has CDR1 SQVTM and CDR2 ANQGSEA. The CDR3 sequence is 13 residues long. The CDR3 bases are TGCAGCGGGGGGACGGGATTCGGTTACGAGCAGTACTTC. Its translation is CSGGTGFGYEQYF.

Only one count was recorded for this clonotype. The chain couples TRBV12-3 or TRBV12-4 to TRBJ2-2; D may be TRBD2 (5 bases). The CDR3 loop spans 16 amino acids. Trimming removed 6 bases from V and 2 bases from J, with 16 bases in between. The CDR3 loop is CASSSPSGYNTGELFF. The CDR3, as DNA: TGTGCCAGCAGCTCCCCAAGCGGTTATAACACCGGGGAGCTGTTTTTT.

The chain carries TRBV15 and TRBJ2-7, with D possibly TRBD2 on 6 matching bases. The germline CDR1 and CDR2 sequences are LNHNV and YYDKDF (reference sequence). This CDR3 has 13 residues. Trimming removed 5 bases at V and 5 bases at J, with 13 bases between. CDR3 amino acids: CATSRGLPDEQYF. Written as DNA, the CDR3 is TGTGCCACCAGCCGGGGACTCCCCGACGAGCAGTACTTC.

V and J are TRBV9 and TRBJ1-1; D not certain. V was trimmed by 3 bases and J by 8 bases, leaving 23 bases between them. The CDR3 length is 16 residues. Germline CDR1 and CDR2: SGDLS and YYNGEE. CDR3 sequence reads: CASSADRPGNYDEAFF. Written as DNA, the CDR3 is TGTGCCAGCAGCGCAGACCGTCCCGGGAACTATGACGAAGCTTTCTTT.